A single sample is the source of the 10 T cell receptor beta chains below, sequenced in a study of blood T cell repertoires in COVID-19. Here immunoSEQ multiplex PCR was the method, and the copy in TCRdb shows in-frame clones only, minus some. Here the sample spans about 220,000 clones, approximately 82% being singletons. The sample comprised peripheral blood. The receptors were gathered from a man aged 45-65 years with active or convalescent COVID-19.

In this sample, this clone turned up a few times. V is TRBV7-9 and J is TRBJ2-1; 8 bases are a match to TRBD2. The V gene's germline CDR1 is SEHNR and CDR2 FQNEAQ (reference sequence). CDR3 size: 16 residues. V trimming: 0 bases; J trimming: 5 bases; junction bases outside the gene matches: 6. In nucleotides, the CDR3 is TGTGCCAGCAGCTTAGCGGCTAGCGGGCGGAACAATGAGCAGTTCTTC. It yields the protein CASSLAASGRNNEQFF.

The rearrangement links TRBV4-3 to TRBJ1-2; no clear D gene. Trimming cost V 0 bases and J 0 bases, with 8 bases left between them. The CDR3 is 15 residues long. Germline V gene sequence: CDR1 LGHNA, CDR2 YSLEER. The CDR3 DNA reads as TGCGCCAGCAGCCAAGATGCGGTCACTAACTATGGCTACACCTTC. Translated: CASSQDAVTNYGYTF.

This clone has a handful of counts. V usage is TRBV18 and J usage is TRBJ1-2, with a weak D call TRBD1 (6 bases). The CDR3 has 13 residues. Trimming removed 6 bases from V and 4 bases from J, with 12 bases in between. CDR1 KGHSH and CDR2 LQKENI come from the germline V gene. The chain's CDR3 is CASSEGESYGYTF. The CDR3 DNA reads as TGTGCCAGCTCCGAGGGGGAATCCTATGGCTACACCTTC. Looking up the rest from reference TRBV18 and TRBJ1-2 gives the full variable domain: NAGVMQNPRHLVRRRGQEARLRCSPMKGHSHVYWYRQLPEEGLKFMVYLQKENIIDESGMPKERFSAEFPKEGPSILRIQQVVRGDSAAYFCASSEGESYGYTFGSGTRLTVV.

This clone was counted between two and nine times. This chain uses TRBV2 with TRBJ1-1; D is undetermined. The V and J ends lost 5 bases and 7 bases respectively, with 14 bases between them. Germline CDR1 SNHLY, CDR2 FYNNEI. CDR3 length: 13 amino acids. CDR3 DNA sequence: TGTGCCAGCAGTTACATCCCCGGGAATGAAGCTTTCTTT. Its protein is CASSYIPGNEAFF.

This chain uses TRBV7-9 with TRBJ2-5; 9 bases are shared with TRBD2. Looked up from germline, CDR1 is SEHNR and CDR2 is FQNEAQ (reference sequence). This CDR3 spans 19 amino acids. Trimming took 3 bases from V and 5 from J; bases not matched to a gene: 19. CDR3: CASSFITSGPAGVYETQYF. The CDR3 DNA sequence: TGTGCCAGCAGCTTCATAACTAGCGGGCCCGCCGGCGTCTATGAGACCCAGTACTTC.

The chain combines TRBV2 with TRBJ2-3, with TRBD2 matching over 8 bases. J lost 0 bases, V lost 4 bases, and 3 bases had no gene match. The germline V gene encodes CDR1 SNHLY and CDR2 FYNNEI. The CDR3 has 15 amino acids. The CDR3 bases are TGTGCCAGCAGTGGGCTAGCGGGCAGCACAGATACGCAGTATTTT. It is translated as CASSGLAGSTDTQYF. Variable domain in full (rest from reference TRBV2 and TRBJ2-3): EPEVTQTPSHQVTQMGQEVILRCVPISNHLYFYWYRQILGQKVEFLVSFYNNEISEKSEIFDDQFSVERPDGSNFTLKIRSTKLEDSAMYFCASSGLAGSTDTQYFGPGTRLTVL.

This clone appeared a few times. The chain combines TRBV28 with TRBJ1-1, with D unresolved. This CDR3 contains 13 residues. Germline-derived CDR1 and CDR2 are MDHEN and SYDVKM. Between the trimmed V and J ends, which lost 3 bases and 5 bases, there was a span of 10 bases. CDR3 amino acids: CASSLTQRTEAFF. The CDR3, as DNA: TGTGCCAGCAGTTTGACCCAGCGGACTGAAGCTTTCTTT.

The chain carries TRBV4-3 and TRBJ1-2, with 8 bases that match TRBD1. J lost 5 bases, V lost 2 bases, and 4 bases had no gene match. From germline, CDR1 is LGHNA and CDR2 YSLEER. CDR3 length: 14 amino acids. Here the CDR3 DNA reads TGCGCCAGCAGCCAAAGGACAGGGCCTTATGGCTACACCTTC. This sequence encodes CASSQRTGPYGYTF.

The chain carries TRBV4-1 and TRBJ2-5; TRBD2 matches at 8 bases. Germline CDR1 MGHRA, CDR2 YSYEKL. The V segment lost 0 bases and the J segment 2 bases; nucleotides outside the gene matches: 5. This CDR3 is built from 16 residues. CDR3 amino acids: CASSQEPTSGQETQYF. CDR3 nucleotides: TGCGCCAGCAGCCAAGAACCTACTAGCGGTCAAGAGACCCAGTACTTC.

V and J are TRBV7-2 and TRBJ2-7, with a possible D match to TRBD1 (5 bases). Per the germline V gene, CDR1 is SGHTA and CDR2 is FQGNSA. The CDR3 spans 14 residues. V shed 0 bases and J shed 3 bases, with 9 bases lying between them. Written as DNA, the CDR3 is TGTGCCAGCAGCTTAGCGCAGGGCAACTACGAGCAGTACTTC. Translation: CASSLAQGNYEQYF.